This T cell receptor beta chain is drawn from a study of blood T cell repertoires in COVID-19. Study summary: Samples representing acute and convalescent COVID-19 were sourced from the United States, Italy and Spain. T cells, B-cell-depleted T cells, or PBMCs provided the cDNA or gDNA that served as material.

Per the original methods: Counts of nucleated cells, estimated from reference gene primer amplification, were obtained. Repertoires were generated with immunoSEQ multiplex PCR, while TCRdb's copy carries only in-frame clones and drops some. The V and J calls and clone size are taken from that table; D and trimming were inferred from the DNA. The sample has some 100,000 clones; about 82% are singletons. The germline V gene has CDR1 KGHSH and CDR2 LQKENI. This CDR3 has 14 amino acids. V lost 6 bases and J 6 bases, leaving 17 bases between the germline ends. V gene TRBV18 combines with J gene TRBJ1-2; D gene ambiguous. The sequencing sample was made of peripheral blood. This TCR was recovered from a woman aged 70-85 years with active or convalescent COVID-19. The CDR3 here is CASSLAQDKDGYTF. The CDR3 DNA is TGTGCCAGCTCCCTCGCTCAGGATAAAGATGGCTACACCTTC.